This record looks at one TCR beta chain sequence and its context. The CDR3 covers 19 residues. J lost 0 bases, V lost 4 bases, and 13 bases had no gene match. CDR1 is LGHDT, CDR2 YNNKEL, per germline (reference sequence). This sample stems from a study of control samples from healthy donors and cancer patients. Here immunoSEQ multiplex PCR was the method, and the copy in TCRdb shows in-frame clones only, minus some. Of tens of thousands of clones listed, 90% to 95% are singletons. This TCR was recovered from a man in his thirties or forties in good health. Material for sequencing was blood. This chain links TRBV3-1 (or the pseudogene TRBV3-2) with TRBJ2-2, with 8 nucleotides matching TRBD2. Here the CDR3 DNA reads TGTGCCAGCAGCCCCCCCCCTGGAGCGGGGGCTGCGAACACCGGGGAGCTGTTTTTT. This codes for CASSPPPGAGAANTGELFF.